This TCR beta chain was sequenced in a study of cytomegalovirus exposure and HLA in healthy donors. Findings and caveats of the study: When the data were analyzed later, several of the most significant clusters appeared to be linked to common viral pathogens. Later analysis identified a missense DCLRE1C variant that was linked to TCR beta V- and J-gene trimming.

Vbeta (60) and Jbeta (13) primers were used in the PCR. Profiled with immunoSEQ multiplex PCR; TCRdb holds only in-frame clones, not every one. This sample has some 200,000 clones, with approximately 78% found just once. This clone was recorded once. The antigen remains unidentified. This clonotype was obtained from a woman aged 45-65 years in good health and CMV-seropositive. Sequencing was performed on PBMCs.

This CDR3 is CASSVWGSGELFF. The CDR3 nucleotides read TGTGCCAGCAGCGTTTGGGGCTCCGGGGAGCTGTTTTTT. This rearrangement joins TRBV9 to TRBJ2-2; possibly TRBD1 for D (5 bases). The CDR3 length is 13 residues. With 2 bases removed from V and 6 bases from J, the gap between germline ends came to 8 bases. Germline assignment: CDR1 SGDLS and CDR2 YYNGEE.